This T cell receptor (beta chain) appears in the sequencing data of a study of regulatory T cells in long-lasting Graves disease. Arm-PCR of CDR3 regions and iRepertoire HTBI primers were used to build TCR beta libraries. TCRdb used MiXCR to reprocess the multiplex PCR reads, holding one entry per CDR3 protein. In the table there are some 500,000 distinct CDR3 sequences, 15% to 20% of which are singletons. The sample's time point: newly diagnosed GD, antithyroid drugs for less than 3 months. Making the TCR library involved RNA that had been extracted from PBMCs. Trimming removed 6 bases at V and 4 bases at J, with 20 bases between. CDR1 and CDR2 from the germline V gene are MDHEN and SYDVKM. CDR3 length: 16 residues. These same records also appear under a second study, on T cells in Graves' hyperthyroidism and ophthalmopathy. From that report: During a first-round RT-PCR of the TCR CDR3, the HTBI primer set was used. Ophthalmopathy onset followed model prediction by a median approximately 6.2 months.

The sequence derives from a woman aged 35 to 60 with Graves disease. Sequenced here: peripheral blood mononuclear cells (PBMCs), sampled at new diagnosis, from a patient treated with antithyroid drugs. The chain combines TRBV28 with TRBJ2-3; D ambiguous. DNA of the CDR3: TGTGCCAGCAGCCCCGCTGGGCAAACTTACTCAGATACGCAGTATTTT. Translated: CASSPAGQTYSDTQYF.